Presented here are 9 T cell receptor beta chains from one specimen sequenced in a study of blood T cell repertoires in COVID-19 (dated by TCRdb to the early 2020s). The library relied on the immunoSEQ multiplex PCR assay. This is the immuneACCESS table as TCRdb keeps it, with only in-frame sequences that have V and J called. A part of the clones is gone; compared with another copy, unresolved V genes explain less than half, and the rest is unexplained. This sample comprises about 80,000 clones, 88% of them detected only once. The ten largest make up almost 7% of the sample. Sequencing was done on a sample of peripheral blood. The receptors derive from a woman aged 80 or older with acute or convalescent COVID-19.

This chain links TRBV2 with TRBJ2-1, with a possible D match to TRBD1 (6 bases). This CDR3 has 15 residues. The germline V and J ends were trimmed by 3 bases and 8 bases, with 17 bases remaining between them. Per germline, CDR1 SNHLY and CDR2 FYNNEI. CDR3 loop: CASSEGAWGEDEQFF. In DNA form, the CDR3 reads TGTGCCAGCAGTGAGGGGGCTTGGGGAGAGGATGAGCAGTTCTTC.

This sequence joins TRBV13 and TRBJ1-2, with 8 bases lining up with TRBD1. The CDR3 is made up of 15 amino acids. Unmatched junction bases numbered 6, after V lost 6 bases and J lost 0 bases. Germline CDR1 reads PRHDT; CDR2 reads FYEKMQ (reference sequence). The CDR3 loop reads CASRVAGQANYGYTF. The CDR3 DNA is TGTGCCAGCAGAGTGGCGGGACAGGCTAACTATGGCTACACCTTC. Full variable domain (outside the CDR3, taken from reference TRBV13 and TRBJ1-2): AAGVIQSPRHLIKEKRETATLKCYPIPRHDTVYWYQQGPGQDPQFLISFYEKMQSDKGSIPDRFSAQQFSDYHSELNMSSLELGDSALYFCASRVAGQANYGYTFGSGTRLTVV.

Only one count was recorded for this clone. The V and J genes are TRBV7-2 and TRBJ1-2; D is possibly TRBD1 (5 bases). CDR1 is SGHTA, CDR2 FQGNSA, per germline. The CDR3 is made up of 14 amino acids. The V and J ends lost 1 base and 6 bases respectively, with 12 bases between them. CDR3 coding DNA: TGTGCCAGCAGCTTAGTGGGGCAAGAGGATGGCTACACCTTC. It specifies CASSLVGQEDGYTF.

This clone has a single count. The chain combines TRBV5-5 with TRBJ1-5; TRBD1 might be the D (6 bases). V lost 5 bases and J lost 3, with 9 bases in between. From germline, CDR1 is SGHKS and CDR2 YYEKEE (reference sequence). The CDR3 loop spans 13 amino acids. CDR3 coding DNA: TGTGCCAGCAGGACAGGACTCAATCAGCCCCAGCATTTT. Encoded protein: CASRTGLNQPQHF.

In its sample, this clone was seen once. The chain recombines TRBV5-6 with TRBJ2-7; 8 bases match TRBD1. CDR1 SGHDT and CDR2 YYEEEE come from the germline V gene. This CDR3 is built from 16 residues. V was clipped by 1 base and J by 2 bases; unmatched bases: 8. CDR3 sequence reads: CASSLWTGPIPYEQYF. The CDR3 DNA follows: TGTGCCAGCAGCTTGTGGACAGGGCCTATCCCCTACGAGCAGTACTTC.

The genes are TRBV7-2 and TRBJ2-5; 8 positions match TRBD1. The CDR3 length is 14 residues. The germline CDR1 and CDR2 sequences are SGHTA and FQGNSA. V was pared by 5 bases and J by 5 bases, with 7 bases of the junction left unmatched. Here the CDR3 reads CASSPDRGRETQYF. The CDR3 region has the DNA TGTGCCAGCAGCCCAGACAGGGGACGGGAGACCCAGTACTTC.

This chain joins TRBV7-9 and TRBJ1-6; D is unclear. V lost 2 bases, J lost 6 bases, and 8 bases lay in between. The CDR3 extends over 14 amino acids. CDR1 is SEHNR, CDR2 FQNEAQ, per germline (reference sequence). The CDR3 spells CASSLLQLNSPLHF. The CDR3 bases are TGTGCCAGCAGCTTATTACAGCTTAATTCACCCCTCCACTTT.

The chain joins TRBV9 to TRBJ2-2, with 9 bases that match TRBD2. From germline, CDR1 is SGDLS and CDR2 YYNGEE. This CDR3 comprises 17 residues. After removal of 2 bases from V and 6 bases from J, the junction contained 11 bases not matched to a gene. CDR3 sequence (DNA): TGTGCCAGCAGCGTTGACGGTGGCGGGAGGGGGGCCGGGGAGCTGTTTTTT. It is translated as CASSVDGGGRGAGELFF.

The V and J genes are TRBV6-5 and TRBJ1-1; 9 nucleotides line up with TRBD1. After removal of 6 bases from V and 5 bases from J, the junction contained 10 bases not matched to a gene. In germline, CDR1 is MNHEY, CDR2 SVGAGI. The CDR3 has 15 amino acids. DNA of the CDR3: TGTGCCAGCAGCCCCCCATCCGGGACAGGGACTGAAGCTTTCTTT. Amino acids: CASSPPSGTGTEAFF.